This T cell receptor beta chain is from a study of blood T cell repertoires in COVID-19. Study-wide context: Collection of acute and convalescent COVID-19 samples took place in the United States, Italy and Spain. Nucleic acid was either cDNA or gDNA, and it came from T cells, B-cell-depleted T cells, or PBMCs.

Original processing notes: It was from reference gene primer amplification that nucleated cell counts were estimated. This table comes from immunoSEQ multiplex PCR, and its TCRdb copy is limited to in-frame clones, with some not included. That table gives V, J and clone size, and the DNA gave D and trimming. This sample has roughly 190,000 clones, with about four fifths found just once. The sequence was collected from a woman between 65 and 79 years old with active or convalescent COVID-19. Source material: peripheral blood.

The CDR3 loop is CASSLVEGGAYEQYF. The DNA for the CDR3 is TGTGCCAGCAGCTTAGTCGAAGGGGGGGCCTACGAGCAGTACTTC. V usage is TRBV7-2 and J usage is TRBJ2-7; possible D gene TRBD2, 7 bases. Germline lookup yields CDR1 SGHTA and CDR2 FQGNSA. Trimming pared 1 base from V and 2 bases from J, leaving 12 bases between. CDR3 size: 15 residues.